This TCR beta chain is drawn from a study of T cell repertoires in cytomegalovirus infection. This CDR3 contains 17 residues. V was clipped by 5 bases and J by 5 bases, with 24 bases between them. CDR1 and CDR2 (germline): SGHTA, FQGNSA. TCRdb ran MiXCR on the reads and lists one entry per CDR3 protein. The sample carries about 27,000 distinct CDR3 sequences, about 20% recorded once. This clonotype was seen many times. The antigen is not known. Here the sequenced sample was CD8+ T cells from cultured PBMCs, taken from culture after CMV antigen stimulation. This sequence joins TRBV7-2 and TRBJ2-5; the D gene could be TRBD1 or TRBD2 (5 bases each). The TCR was taken from a human donor in good health (CMV status not recorded). Some clones in this sample may be carry-over from other donors' samples. The CDR3 reads CASSQEGSIYEGETQYF. CDR3 DNA: TGTGCCAGCAGCCAAGAGGGGAGTATCTATGAGGGGGAGACCCAGTACTTC.